Following are 27 T cell receptor beta chains from one sample sequenced in a study of tumor-infiltrating lymphocytes in primary liver carcinoma. Co-extraction of both nucleic acids (RNA and DNA) used about 18-31 mg of unsorted bulk tissue. cDNA specific to TCR beta was made from approximately 0.55 ug of total RNA, with a constant-region primer employed for priming. Three nested multiplex PCR rounds, a slightly modified ARM-PCR method, built the TCR beta libraries. Each of the first two PCR rounds ran approximately 9 cycles with TRBV1-TRBV30 forward and C-beta reverse primers. A single record per CDR3 protein comes from TCRdb applying MiXCR to the multiplex PCR reads. The sample lists over 95,000 distinct CDR3 sequences; approximately 68% were seen once. The material sequenced was liver tumor tissue from sampling region 5. As for subset: tumor region T5, tumor centre. The source is a woman aged 55-75 years with primary liver carcinoma and hepatitis B virus infection.

In the case of this clonotype: This is likely a read error, given that the CDR3 carries no conserved phenylalanine or tryptophan at its end. CDR3 sequence: CASSPHGGRANEQFL. CDR3 bases: TGTGCCAGCAGCCCACATGGCGGGAGGGCAAATGAGCAGTTCCTC. The chain carries TRBV5-4 and TRBJ2-1, with 9 bases identical to TRBD2. Per germline, CDR1 SGHNT and CDR2 YYREEE (reference sequence). J lost 7 bases, V lost 4 bases, and 9 bases had no gene match. This CDR3 contains 15 residues.

Of note for this clonotype: The junction differs from germline at one of its ends, possibly a read error. Written as DNA, the CDR3 is TGTACCAGCAGCCGAACATCGAACTATGGCTACACCTTC. Its protein is CTSSRTSNYGYTF. The V call is TRBV5-6, the J call TRBJ1-2; D not certain. There are 13 residues in the CDR3. Germline CDR1 is SGHDT and CDR2 is YYEEEE.

The chain links TRBV29-1 to TRBJ1-2; D unclear. The CDR3 has 11 residues. Germline V gene data show CDR1 as SQVTM and CDR2 as ANQGSEA. The V end was cut by 7 bases, the J end by 4 bases, with 10 bases between. This CDR3 reads CSGAYLYGYTF. The CDR3 DNA is TGCAGCGGTGCGTACCTCTATGGCTACACCTTC.

This clonotype is medium-sized within its sample. The chain has TRBV11-2 and TRBJ1-1; D unresolved. CDR3 length: 11 residues. CDR1 is SGHAT, CDR2 FQNNGV, per germline. Trimming cost V 6 bases and J 7 bases, with 9 bases left between them. The CDR3 protein is CASRDWGEAFF. The CDR3 DNA is TGTGCCAGCAGGGATTGGGGTGAAGCTTTCTTT.

To note about this clonotype: A much larger clone differs by one base, so this may be a read error. The chain carries TRBV10-3 and TRBJ2-2; the D gene could be TRBD1 or TRBD2 (5 bases each). This CDR3 spans 14 amino acids. Germline lookup yields CDR1 ENHRY and CDR2 SYGVKD. The DNA of the CDR3 is TGTGCCACTCGGGGCCTTGTGGACACCGGGGAGCTGCTTTTT. Protein: CATRGLVDTGELLF.

This chain links TRBV24-1 with TRBJ2-2; the D call may be TRBD1 or TRBD2 (5 bases each). V was pared by 9 bases and J by 0 bases, with 13 bases between. The CDR3 contains 15 residues. The germline V gene has CDR1 KGHDR and CDR2 SFDVKD. The CDR3: CATSGGTANTGELFF. The DNA of the CDR3 is TGTGCCACCTCAGGTGGGACCGCGAACACCGGGGAGCTGTTTTTT.

With respect to this clonotype: One junction end disagrees with the germline gene, perhaps due to a read error. The chain has TRBV6-5 and TRBJ2-1; 8 bases agree with TRBD2. This CDR3 has 15 residues. Germline V CDR1 and CDR2: MNHEY, SVGAGI. In DNA, the CDR3 is TGTACCAGCAGTTCACTAGCGGCAGGAATGAATGATCAGTTCTTC. It specifies CTSSSLAAGMNDQFF.

This clonotype has at least ten counts. Written as DNA, the CDR3 is TGTGCCACAAAGGGGAAAGGGTCGCTTGCCTACGAGCAGTACTTC. Its protein is CATKGKGSLAYEQYF. The chain employs TRBV11-2 and TRBJ2-7; D is perhaps TRBD1 (5 bases). CDR1 and CDR2 (germline): SGHAT, FQNNGV. V was cut by 10 bases and J by 2 bases, with 21 bases left in between. CDR3 length: 15 amino acids.

V is TRBV7-9 and J is TRBJ2-1; 7 bases agree with TRBD2. The CDR3 runs 16 residues. The trim removed 4 bases at V and 9 bases at J, leaving 15 bases unmatched. The germline V gene encodes CDR1 SEHNR and CDR2 FQNEAQ (reference sequence). The CDR3 DNA sequence: TGTGCCAGCAGCTCCAAAAGGACTAGTCAGGGCAGTGAGCAGTTCTTC. Its translation: CASSSKRTSQGSEQFF.

This chain connects TRBV12-3 or TRBV12-4 to TRBJ2-7; D call uncertain. This CDR3 has 14 residues. Deletions cut 9 bases from V and 0 bases from J, with 15 bases between. The CDR3 DNA reads TGTGCCAGTACCAGCGACACTGGCTCCTACGAGCAGTACTTC. Translating it yields CASTSDTGSYEQYF.

Concerning this clonotype: Germline and junction disagree at one end, which may indicate a read error. The V gene is TRBV10-3, the J gene TRBJ2-1, with D unclear. The CDR3 contains 13 residues. Germline V CDR1 and CDR2: ENHRY, SYGVKD. The CDR3 nucleotides are TGTGACATCACGGAAAGCTCCTATAATGAGCAGTTCTTC. Translated, it gives CDITESSYNEQFF.

A word on this clonotype: A much larger clone lies a single base off, so this may be a read error. The rearrangement uses TRBV5-1 and TRBJ2-1; maybe TRBD1 (5 bases). The CDR3 is 15 residues long. Germline V gene lookup returns CDR1 SGHRS and CDR2 YFSETQ. The DNA for the CDR3 is TGCGCCAGCAGCTTGGGGGGCCATTCCTACAATGAGCGGTTCTTC. It codes for CASSLGGHSYNERFF.

Concerning this clonotype: A junction end diverges from the germline sequence, so it may reflect a read error. The chain employs TRBV5-1 and TRBJ2-7; D gene ambiguous. The CDR3 runs to 14 residues. CDR1 SGHRS and CDR2 YFSETQ come from the germline V gene. CDR3 amino acids: CASSLDIRTYEHYF. The DNA of the CDR3 is TGTGCCAGCAGCTTGGATATTAGAACCTACGAGCACTACTTC.

The CDR3 here is CASSPRLARAKTQYF. The CDR3 DNA reads TGTGCCAGCAGCCCCCGACTAGCGAGAGCAAAGACCCAGTACTTC. This chain joins TRBV5-4 and TRBJ2-5, with 8 positions matching TRBD2. CDR1 is SGHNT, CDR2 YYREEE, per germline (reference sequence). Trimming took 4 bases from V and 6 from J; bases not matched to a gene: 11. The CDR3 runs to 15 residues.

This clonotype was counted only a few times. The chain is built from TRBV2 and TRBJ2-5; no firm D call. The CDR3 sequence is 13 residues long. Between the trimmed V and J ends, which lost 5 bases and 1 base, there was a span of 8 bases. From germline, CDR1 is SNHLY and CDR2 FYNNEI. For the CDR3, the DNA is TGTGCCAGCAGTCTAGGACCCCAAGAGACCCAGTACTTC. Amino acids: CASSLGPQETQYF. The full variable domain, its missing parts supplied by reference TRBV2 and TRBJ2-5, is EPEVTQTPSHQVTQMGQEVILRCVPISNHLYFYWYRQILGQKVEFLVSFYNNEISEKSEIFDDQFSVERPDGSNFTLKIRSTKLEDSAMYFCASSLGPQETQYFGPGTRLLVL.

On this clonotype itself: The CDR3 end shows no conserved phenylalanine or tryptophan, and so a read error is likely. The chain recombines TRBV12-3 or TRBV12-4 with TRBJ1-5; D is perhaps TRBD1 (6 bases). The CDR3 runs 15 residues. CDR3 region: CASSPTGNSNEPQHS. The CDR3 DNA sequence: TGTGCCAGCAGCCCAACAGGGAATAGCAATGAGCCCCAGCATTCT.

The sample holds one count of this clonotype. One end of the junction varies from germline; a read error may be responsible. The rearrangement links TRBV14 to TRBJ2-7, with 9 bases identical to TRBD1. This CDR3 has 14 amino acids. Germline CDR1 SGHDN, CDR2 FVKESK. CDR3 bases: TGTACCAGCGCCCATCAATCGACAGGGGGGGAGCAGTACTTC. Translated: CTSAHQSTGGEQYF. Variable domain in full (rest from reference TRBV14 and TRBJ2-7): EAGVTQFPSHSVIEKGQTVTLRCDPISGHDNLYWYRRVMGKEIKFLLHFVKESKQDESGMPNNRFLAERTGGTYSTLKVQPAELEDSGVYFCTSAHQSTGGEQYFGPGTRLTVT.

With respect to this clonotype: One junction end does not reproduce the germline sequence, and a read error may be involved. The chain recombines TRBV11-2 with TRBJ2-1, with D uncertain. The CDR3 is made up of 12 amino acids. Looked up from germline, CDR1 is SGHAT and CDR2 is FQNNGV. The DNA for the CDR3 is TGTGCCAACAGCTTAGAAGCTAGTGAGCAATTCTTC. Translated: CANSLEASEQFF.

Judged by abundance, this clonotype is medium-sized (0.01 to 0.1%). The gene calls are TRBV11-3 and TRBJ2-7, with a weak D call TRBD2 (6 bases). V was trimmed by 1 base and J by 2 bases, leaving 12 bases between them. Germline V gives CDR1 SGHNT, CDR2 YENEEA. The CDR3 totals 15 residues. The CDR3: CASSLGGTGAYEQYF. CDR3 in DNA: TGTGCCAGCAGCTTAGGAGGGACTGGAGCCTACGAGCAGTACTTC.

This chain uses TRBV11-3 with TRBJ2-3; D is ambiguous. Germline V lookup: CDR1 SGHNT, CDR2 YENEEA. Trimming left V 7 bases short and J 6 bases short, with 11 bases between. The CDR3 sequence is 12 residues long. CDR3 sequence reads: CASKPLGDTQYF. The CDR3 DNA reads as TGTGCCAGCAAACCGTTAGGCGATACGCAGTATTTT.

A few counts support this clonotype. V is TRBV19 and J is TRBJ2-5, with a weak D call TRBD1 (6 bases). V dropped 5 bases and J dropped 4 bases, with 8 bases sitting between them. CDR1 and CDR2 (germline): LNHDA, SQIVND (reference sequence). The CDR3 is made up of 12 amino acids. As DNA, the CDR3 is TGTGCCAGTAGTTCGGACAGAGAGACCCAGTACTTC. It encodes CASSSDRETQYF.

Concerning this clonotype: One base away lies a much larger clone, so this may be a sequencing read error. This rearrangement joins TRBV21-1 to TRBJ2-7; TRBD1 reflects the table's D call only, with no check against the DNA. TRBV21-1 is given as a pseudogene. The CDR3 contains 11 residues. The CDR3 DNA reads TGTGCCAACAGATCGGGGGGCGAGCAGTACTTC. It specifies CANRSGGEQYF.

In DNA, the CDR3 is TGCAGTGCTAGGCCCCGGAGTACGGGGAGCTCCTACGAGCAGTACTTC. It specifies CSARPRSTGSSYEQYF. The chain uses TRBV20-1 and TRBJ2-7, with D possibly TRBD2 on 5 matching bases. V lost 3 bases and J lost 0, with 18 bases in between. CDR1 is DFQATT, CDR2 SNEGSKA, per germline (reference sequence). CDR3 length: 16 amino acids.

This clonotype has a handful of counts. One junction end does not reproduce the germline sequence, and a read error may be involved. V is TRBV11-2 and J is TRBJ2-7, with 7 bases matching TRBD1. The CDR3 loop spans 14 amino acids. CDR1 SGHAT and CDR2 FQNNGV come from the germline V gene. The CDR3: CASSTRQGTYEQYF. The CDR3 DNA sequence: TGTGCCAGCAGCACCCGACAGGGAACCTACGAGCAGTATTTC.

As to this clonotype: A read error is possible here, since a much larger clone lies one base away. V usage is TRBV4-1 and J usage is TRBJ2-1, with 10 positions matching TRBD2. The length of the CDR3 is 18 residues. Germline loops: CDR1 MGHRA, CDR2 YSYEKL. CDR3 loop: CASSQEGGLAGVNNGQFF. The CDR3 DNA reads TGCGCCAGCAGCCAAGAGGGAGGGCTAGCGGGGGTTAACAATGGGCAGTTCTTC.

A remark on this clonotype: One end of the junction varies from germline; a read error may be responsible. The V call is TRBV6-1, the J call TRBJ1-1; tentatively, D is TRBD1 (6 bases). The length of the CDR3 is 13 residues. Germline assignment: CDR1 MNHNS and CDR2 SASEGT. Written as DNA, the CDR3 is TGTGCTAGCAACTTCGTTGAGGGGGGTGAAGCTTTCTTT. It specifies CASNFVEGGEAFF.

The chain couples TRBV28 to TRBJ2-7; the match to TRBD1 covers 8 bases. Per the germline V gene, CDR1 is MDHEN and CDR2 is SYDVKM. Germline trimming cut 4 bases from V and 4 bases from J; bases unmatched to any gene: 9. The CDR3 totals 15 residues. The CDR3 region is CASSSGTGKGYEQYF. The CDR3 region has the DNA TGTGCCAGCAGTTCCGGGACAGGAAAGGGATACGAGCAGTACTTC.